This TCR beta chain is drawn from a study of blood T cell repertoires in COVID-19. About the research overall: Sites in the United States, Italy and Spain provided acute and convalescent COVID-19 samples. T cells, B-cell-depleted T cells, or PBMCs provided the cDNA or gDNA that served as material.

Under the authors' procedure: Counts of nucleated cells, estimated from reference gene primer amplification, were obtained. TCRdb's copy holds only in-frame clones and misses some; the assay was immunoSEQ multiplex PCR. V and J calls and clone size are given by that table; D and trimming were obtained from the DNA. Here the sample spans over 50,000 clones, roughly 80% being singletons. Which cohort a participant joined came from the clinical history participants gave. This receptor was obtained from a woman aged 40 to 50 with acute COVID-19. The material sequenced was PBMCs or T cells enriched from blood (not recorded which).

CDR3 amino acids: CASRDRGRSDTQYF. In DNA form, the CDR3 reads TGTGCCAGCAGGGACAGGGGGCGTTCAGATACGCAGTATTTT. V usage is TRBV6-5 and J usage is TRBJ2-3, with 11 bases that match TRBD1. Trimming took 6 bases from V and 4 from J; bases not matched to a gene: 3. The CDR3 consists of 14 residues. CDR1 is MNHEY and CDR2 is SVGAGI in the germline V gene.